Listed below are T cell receptor beta chains from one sample, sequenced in a study of blood T cell repertoires in COVID-19. Sequencing was performed with immunoSEQ multiplex PCR; in TCRdb, only in-frame clones are kept and a portion is missing. The sample includes about 300,000 clones, 80% to 95% seen only once; the top ten take 1.1%. The sample consisted of PBMCs or T cells enriched from blood (not recorded which). These receptors came from a woman aged 30 to 39 who had recovered from COVID-19. Both conserved end residues are part of each CDR3. Not all rows give a size; the values are once, few, many and, for expanded clones, a class.

cdr3_aa: CASSLAGVDYEQYF
cdr3_length: 14
v_call: TRBV5-5
clone_size: -
j_call: TRBJ2-7

cdr3_aa: CATSRDGRGETQYF
cdr3_length: 14
v_call: TRBV15
clone_size: -
j_call: TRBJ2-5

cdr3_aa: CASSPETGRGQPQHF
cdr3_length: 15
v_call: TRBV6-5
clone_size: -
j_call: TRBJ1-5

cdr3_aa: CASSQEGAGNQPQHF
cdr3_length: 15
v_call: TRBV4-3
clone_size: -
j_call: TRBJ1-5

cdr3_aa: CSVEYSAGGGYEQYF
cdr3_length: 15
v_call: TRBV29-1
clone_size: -
j_call: TRBJ2-7

cdr3_aa: CASSLDDREHRGAVF
cdr3_length: 15
v_call: TRBV5-6
clone_size: -
j_call: TRBJ2-2

cdr3_aa: CASSEFLGQPQHF
cdr3_length: 13
v_call: TRBV25-1
clone_size: -
j_call: TRBJ1-5

cdr3_aa: CASRQGAGANVLTF
cdr3_length: 14
v_call: TRBV7-9
clone_size: -
j_call: TRBJ2-6

cdr3_aa: CASSFGQAGYGYTF
cdr3_length: 14
v_call: TRBV5-1
clone_size: -
j_call: TRBJ1-2

cdr3_aa: CASCGQSSYEQYF
cdr3_length: 13
v_call: TRBV6-6
clone_size: -
j_call: TRBJ2-7

cdr3_aa: CASSLGGLGLNEQYF
cdr3_length: 15
v_call: TRBV28
clone_size: -
j_call: TRBJ2-7

cdr3_aa: CASSLGGYDQPQHF
cdr3_length: 14
v_call: TRBV7-9
clone_size: -
j_call: TRBJ1-5

cdr3_aa: CASSQGGQGAAGELFF
cdr3_length: 16
v_call: TRBV4-2
clone_size: once
j_call: TRBJ2-2

cdr3_aa: CASSKWAPRRLAGVRYEQYF
cdr3_length: 20
v_call: TRBV21-1
clone_size: -
j_call: TRBJ2-7

cdr3_aa: CASSQSGIYGYTF
cdr3_length: 13
v_call: TRBV4-3
clone_size: -
j_call: TRBJ1-2

cdr3_aa: CASSYSGRAYEQYF
cdr3_length: 14
v_call: TRBV6-5
clone_size: -
j_call: TRBJ2-7

cdr3_aa: CASSLRQGSYNSPLHF
cdr3_length: 16
v_call: TRBV7-2
clone_size: -
j_call: TRBJ1-6

cdr3_aa: CASSLVRRTYEQYF
cdr3_length: 14
v_call: TRBV28
clone_size: -
j_call: TRBJ2-7

cdr3_aa: CASSQEGQGSYEQYF
cdr3_length: 15
v_call: TRBV3-1/TRBV3-2
clone_size: -
j_call: TRBJ2-7

cdr3_aa: CASSLERSEQYF
cdr3_length: 12
v_call: TRBV5-6
clone_size: -
j_call: TRBJ2-7

cdr3_aa: CASTPTLGDEQYF
cdr3_length: 13
v_call: TRBV19
clone_size: -
j_call: TRBJ2-7

cdr3_aa: CASSQEIGQAYEQYF
cdr3_length: 15
v_call: TRBV4-2
clone_size: -
j_call: TRBJ2-7

cdr3_aa: CASHSGQDNYGYTF
cdr3_length: 14
v_call: TRBV2
clone_size: -
j_call: TRBJ1-2

cdr3_aa: CASSSRGQPQHF
cdr3_length: 12
v_call: TRBV27
clone_size: -
j_call: TRBJ1-5

cdr3_aa: CASSPLAATYNEQFF
cdr3_length: 15
v_call: TRBV28
clone_size: once
j_call: TRBJ2-1

cdr3_aa: CASSQTVGQKLFF
cdr3_length: 13
v_call: TRBV3-1/TRBV3-2
clone_size: -
j_call: TRBJ1-4

cdr3_aa: CASSLRAEAFF
cdr3_length: 11
v_call: TRBV28
clone_size: once
j_call: TRBJ1-1

cdr3_aa: CASSGAGGAAKNIQYF
cdr3_length: 16
v_call: TRBV2
clone_size: once
j_call: TRBJ2-4

cdr3_aa: CASSFFRGATNEKLFF
cdr3_length: 16
v_call: TRBV28
clone_size: few
j_call: TRBJ1-4

cdr3_aa: CASRKTSDTQYF
cdr3_length: 12
v_call: TRBV5-1
clone_size: -
j_call: TRBJ2-3

cdr3_aa: CASRPGQGSNSPLHF
cdr3_length: 15
v_call: TRBV6-5
clone_size: -
j_call: TRBJ1-6

cdr3_aa: CASHKTGGGPEVDGYTF
cdr3_length: 17
v_call: TRBV7-2
clone_size: -
j_call: TRBJ1-2

cdr3_aa: CASSQVGSSYNEQFF
cdr3_length: 15
v_call: TRBV3-1/TRBV3-2
clone_size: -
j_call: TRBJ2-1

cdr3_aa: CASSDGAQVGYTF
cdr3_length: 13
v_call: TRBV2
clone_size: -
j_call: TRBJ1-2

cdr3_aa: CASSLQGRDRYTF
cdr3_length: 13
v_call: TRBV7-2
clone_size: -
j_call: TRBJ1-2

cdr3_aa: CASSLNRASNYGYTF
cdr3_length: 15
v_call: TRBV7-9
clone_size: -
j_call: TRBJ1-2

cdr3_aa: CASQLAGAYNEQFF
cdr3_length: 14
v_call: TRBV19
clone_size: -
j_call: TRBJ2-1

cdr3_aa: CASSPEGAAGNTIYF
cdr3_length: 15
v_call: TRBV18
clone_size: -
j_call: TRBJ1-3

cdr3_aa: CATRGQGRSYEQYF
cdr3_length: 14
v_call: TRBV10-3
clone_size: -
j_call: TRBJ2-7

cdr3_aa: CASSGTGSGSPLHF
cdr3_length: 14
v_call: TRBV7-9
clone_size: once
j_call: TRBJ1-6

cdr3_aa: CSAMGGEKLFF
cdr3_length: 11
v_call: TRBV20-1
clone_size: -
j_call: TRBJ1-4

cdr3_aa: CASSERQGPLAKNIQYF
cdr3_length: 17
v_call: TRBV9
clone_size: -
j_call: TRBJ2-4

cdr3_aa: CASSLNSFIYF
cdr3_length: 11
v_call: TRBV12-3/TRBV12-4
clone_size: -
j_call: TRBJ1-3

cdr3_aa: CASSQIAGETETQYF
cdr3_length: 15
v_call: TRBV4-3
clone_size: -
j_call: TRBJ2-5

cdr3_aa: CASSFSRTGGVYGYTF
cdr3_length: 16
v_call: TRBV27
clone_size: -
j_call: TRBJ1-2

cdr3_aa: CATSADRNNYGYTF
cdr3_length: 14
v_call: TRBV15
clone_size: -
j_call: TRBJ1-2

cdr3_aa: CASSYGTAGELFF
cdr3_length: 13
v_call: TRBV5-1
clone_size: -
j_call: TRBJ2-2

cdr3_aa: CASSYFGNSNQPQHF
cdr3_length: 15
v_call: TRBV6-2/TRBV6-3
clone_size: -
j_call: TRBJ1-5